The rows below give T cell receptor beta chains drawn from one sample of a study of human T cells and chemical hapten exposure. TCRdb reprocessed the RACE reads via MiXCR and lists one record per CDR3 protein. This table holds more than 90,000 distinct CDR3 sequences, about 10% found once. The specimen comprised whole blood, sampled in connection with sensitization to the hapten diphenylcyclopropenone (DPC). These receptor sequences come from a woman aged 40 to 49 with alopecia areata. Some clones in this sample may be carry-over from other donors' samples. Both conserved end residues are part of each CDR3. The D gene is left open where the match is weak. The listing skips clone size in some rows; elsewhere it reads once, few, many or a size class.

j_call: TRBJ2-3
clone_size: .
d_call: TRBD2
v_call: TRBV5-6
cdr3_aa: CASQRDDTDTQYF
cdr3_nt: TGTGCCAGCCAGCGGGACGACACAGATACGCAGTATTTT

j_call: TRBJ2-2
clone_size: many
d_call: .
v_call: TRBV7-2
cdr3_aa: CASSLVPGELFF
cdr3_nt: TGTGCCAGCAGCTTAGTTCCCGGGGAGCTGTTTTTT

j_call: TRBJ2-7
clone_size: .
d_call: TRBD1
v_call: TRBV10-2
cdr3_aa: CASTLGQGGYEQYF
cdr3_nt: TGCGCCAGCACCTTGGGACAGGGTGGCTACGAGCAGTACTTC

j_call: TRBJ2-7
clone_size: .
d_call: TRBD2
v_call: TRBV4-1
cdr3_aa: CASSQGASGLTYEQYF
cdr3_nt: TGCGCCAGCAGCCAAGGGGCTAGCGGGCTAACCTACGAGCAGTACTTC

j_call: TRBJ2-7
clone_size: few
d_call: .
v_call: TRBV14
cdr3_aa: CASSPRLGSVDEQYF
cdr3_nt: TGTGCCAGCAGCCCCCGTTTAGGGAGTGTAGACGAGCAGTACTTC

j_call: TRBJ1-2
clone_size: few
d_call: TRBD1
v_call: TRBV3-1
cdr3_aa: CASSQAFVADRGRYGYTF
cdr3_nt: TGTGCCAGCAGCCAAGCCTTCGTAGCGGACAGGGGCCGGTATGGCTACACCTTC

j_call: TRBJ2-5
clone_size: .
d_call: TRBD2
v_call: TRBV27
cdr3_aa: CASTSAGGETQYF
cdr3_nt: TGTGCCAGCACGTCCGCGGGGGGGGAGACCCAGTACTTC

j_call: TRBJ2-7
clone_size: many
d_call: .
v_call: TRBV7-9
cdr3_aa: CASSLLGSYEQYF
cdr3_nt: TGTGCCAGCAGCTTATTGGGTTCCTACGAGCAGTACTTC

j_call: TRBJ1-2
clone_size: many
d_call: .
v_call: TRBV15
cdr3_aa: CATSTAQGDYGYTF
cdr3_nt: TGTGCCACCAGCACCGCCCAGGGCGACTATGGCTACACCTTC

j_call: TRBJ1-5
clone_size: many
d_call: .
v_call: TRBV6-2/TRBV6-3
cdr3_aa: CASSYQWDNQPQHF
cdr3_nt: TGTGCCAGCAGTTACCAGTGGGACAATCAGCCCCAGCATTTT

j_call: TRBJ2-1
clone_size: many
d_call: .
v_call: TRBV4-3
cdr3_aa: CASSQDTPGPRAYNEQFF
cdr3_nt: TGCGCCAGCAGCCAAGATACCCCGGGACCGCGGGCCTACAATGAGCAGTTCTTC

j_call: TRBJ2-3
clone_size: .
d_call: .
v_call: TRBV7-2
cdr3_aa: CASSLGHSTADTQYF
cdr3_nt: TGTGCCAGCAGCTTAGGTCACAGTACGGCAGATACGCAGTATTTT

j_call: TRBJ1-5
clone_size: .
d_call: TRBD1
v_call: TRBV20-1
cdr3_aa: CSARPTGGFSNQPQHF
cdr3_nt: TGCAGTGCTAGACCGACAGGGGGCTTTAGCAATCAGCCCCAGCATTTT

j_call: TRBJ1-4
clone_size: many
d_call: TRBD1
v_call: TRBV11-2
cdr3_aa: CASSSTTGTGLEKLFF
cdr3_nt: TGTGCCAGCAGCTCTACTACCGGGACAGGGCTTGAAAAACTGTTTTTT

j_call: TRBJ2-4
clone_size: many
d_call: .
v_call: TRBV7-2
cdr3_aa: CASSSRTGLAKNIQYF
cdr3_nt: TGTGCCAGCAGCTCACGGACCGGACTAGCCAAAAACATTCAGTACTTC

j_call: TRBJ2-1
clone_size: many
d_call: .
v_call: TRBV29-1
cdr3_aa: CSVSRDSQGEQFF
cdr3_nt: TGCAGCGTTAGCCGGGACTCCCAGGGTGAGCAGTTCTTC

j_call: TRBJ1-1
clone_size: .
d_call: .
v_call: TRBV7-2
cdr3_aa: CASSLMANTEAFF
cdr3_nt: TGTGCCAGCAGCTTAATGGCCAACACTGAAGCTTTCTTT

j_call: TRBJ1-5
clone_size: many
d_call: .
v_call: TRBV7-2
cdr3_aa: CASSLVIDQPQHF
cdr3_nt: TGTGCCAGCAGCTTAGTGATTGACCAGCCCCAGCATTTT

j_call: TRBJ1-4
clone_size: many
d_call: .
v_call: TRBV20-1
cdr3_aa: CSARVPRGQMANEKLFF
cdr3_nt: TGCAGTGCTAGAGTCCCAAGAGGGCAGATGGCTAATGAAAAACTGTTTTTT

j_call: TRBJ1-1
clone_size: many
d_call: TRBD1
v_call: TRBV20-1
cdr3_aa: CSAPLPGQAGEAFF
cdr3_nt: TGCAGTGCTCCCTTACCCGGACAGGCTGGAGAAGCTTTCTTT

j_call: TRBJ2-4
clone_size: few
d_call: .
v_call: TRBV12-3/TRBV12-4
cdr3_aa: CASSLGPQASLAKNIQYF
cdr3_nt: TGTGCCAGCAGTTTAGGCCCCCAGGCCAGCCTAGCCAAAAACATTCAGTACTTC

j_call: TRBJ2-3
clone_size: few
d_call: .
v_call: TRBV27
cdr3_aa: CASTPEGSTDTQYF
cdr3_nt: TGTGCCAGCACCCCTGAGGGCAGCACAGATACGCAGTATTTT

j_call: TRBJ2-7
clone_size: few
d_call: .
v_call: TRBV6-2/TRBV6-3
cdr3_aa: CASSRYEQYF
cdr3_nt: TGTGCCAGCAGTCGGTACGAGCAGTACTTC

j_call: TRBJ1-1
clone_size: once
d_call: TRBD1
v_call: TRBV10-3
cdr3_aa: CAIRQGQNTEAFF
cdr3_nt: TGTGCCATCAGACAGGGGCAGAACACTGAAGCTTTCTTT

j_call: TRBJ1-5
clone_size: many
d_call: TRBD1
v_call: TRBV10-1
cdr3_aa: CATQGAKSNQPQHF
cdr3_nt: TGCGCCACACAGGGGGCTAAGAGCAATCAGCCCCAGCATTTT

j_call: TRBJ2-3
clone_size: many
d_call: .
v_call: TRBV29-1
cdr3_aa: CSVDEGLGGDTQYF
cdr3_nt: TGCAGCGTTGATGAGGGCTTGGGGGGAGATACGCAGTATTTT

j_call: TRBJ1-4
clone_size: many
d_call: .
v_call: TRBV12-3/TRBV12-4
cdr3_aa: CASSLGGGSEKLFF
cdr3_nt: TGCGCCAGCAGTTTGGGGGGCGGTAGTGAAAAACTGTTTTTT

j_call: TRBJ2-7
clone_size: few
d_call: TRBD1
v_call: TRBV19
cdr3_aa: CASSGRTGATYEQYF
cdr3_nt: TGTGCCAGTAGTGGGCGGACAGGGGCCACCTACGAGCAGTACTTC

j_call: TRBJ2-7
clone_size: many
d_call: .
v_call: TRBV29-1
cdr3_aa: CSVLLGAPNHEQYF
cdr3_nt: TGCAGCGTTCTCCTGGGAGCCCCCAACCACGAGCAGTACTTC

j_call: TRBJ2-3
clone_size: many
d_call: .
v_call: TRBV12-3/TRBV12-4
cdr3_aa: CASSFTTDTQYF
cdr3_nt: TGTGCCAGCAGTTTTACCACAGATACGCAGTATTTT

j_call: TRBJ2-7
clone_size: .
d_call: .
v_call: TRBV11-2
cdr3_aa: CASSINEQYF
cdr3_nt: TGTGCCAGCAGCATAAACGAGCAGTACTTC

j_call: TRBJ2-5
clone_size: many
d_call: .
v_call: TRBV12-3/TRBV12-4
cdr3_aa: CASSWGPQETQYF
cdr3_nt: TGTGCCAGCAGTTGGGGGCCTCAAGAGACCCAGTACTTC

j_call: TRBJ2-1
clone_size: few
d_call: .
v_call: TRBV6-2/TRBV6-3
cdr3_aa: CASSYSREQFF
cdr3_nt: TGTGCCAGCAGTTACTCTCGGGAGCAGTTCTTC

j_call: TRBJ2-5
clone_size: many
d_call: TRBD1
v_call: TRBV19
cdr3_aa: CASSYGTAQETQYF
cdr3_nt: TGTGCCAGTAGTTACGGGACAGCCCAAGAGACCCAGTACTTC

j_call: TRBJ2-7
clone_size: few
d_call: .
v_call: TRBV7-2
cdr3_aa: CASSPNPDGVRSYF
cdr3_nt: TGTGCCAGCAGCCCAAATCCGGACGGCGTTCGAAGCTACTTC

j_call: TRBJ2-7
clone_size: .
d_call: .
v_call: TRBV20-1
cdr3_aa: CSALGSQYEQYF
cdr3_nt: TGCAGTGCACTCGGGTCACAATACGAGCAGTACTTC

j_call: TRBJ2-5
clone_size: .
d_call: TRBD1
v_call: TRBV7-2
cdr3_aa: CASSQQGIGETQYF
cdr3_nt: TGTGCCAGCAGTCAACAGGGGATCGGGGAGACCCAGTACTTC

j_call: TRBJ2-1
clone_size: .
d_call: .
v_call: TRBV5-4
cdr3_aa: CASSGGAQFGEQFF
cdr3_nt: TGTGCCAGCAGCGGCGGAGCCCAGTTCGGTGAGCAGTTCTTC

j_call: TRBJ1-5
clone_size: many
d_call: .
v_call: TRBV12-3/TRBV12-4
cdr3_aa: CASSASGGQPQHF
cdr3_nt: TGTGCCAGCAGCGCCTCCGGGGGTCAGCCCCAGCATTTT

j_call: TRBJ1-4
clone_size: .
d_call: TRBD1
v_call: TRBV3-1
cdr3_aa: CASSPSGQGHEKLFF
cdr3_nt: TGTGCCAGCAGCCCCTCAGGACAGGGACATGAAAAACTGTTTTTT

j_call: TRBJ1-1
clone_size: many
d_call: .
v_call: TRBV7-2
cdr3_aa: CASSVGKRGNTEAFF
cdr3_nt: TGTGCCAGCAGCGTCGGAAAAAGGGGGAACACTGAAGCTTTCTTT

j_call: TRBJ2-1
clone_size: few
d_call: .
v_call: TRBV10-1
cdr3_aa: CANSGSGEQFF
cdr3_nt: TGCGCCAACTCGGGGTCCGGTGAGCAGTTCTTC

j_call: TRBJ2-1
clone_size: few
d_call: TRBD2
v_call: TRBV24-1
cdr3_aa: CASGRGDEQFF
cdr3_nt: TGTGCCTCCGGGAGGGGGGATGAGCAGTTCTTC

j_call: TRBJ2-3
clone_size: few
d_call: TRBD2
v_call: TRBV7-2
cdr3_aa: CASRPAGGPTDTQYF
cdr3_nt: TGTGCCAGCAGGCCAGCGGGGGGCCCCACAGATACGCAGTATTTT

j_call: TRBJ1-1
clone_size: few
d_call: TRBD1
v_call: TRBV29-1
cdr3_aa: CSVRGQGASEAFF
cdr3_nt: TGCAGCGTTCGGGGACAGGGGGCGTCTGAAGCTTTCTTT

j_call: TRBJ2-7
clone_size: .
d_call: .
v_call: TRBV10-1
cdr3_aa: CASSGGPGTYEQYF
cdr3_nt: TGCGCCAGCAGTGGAGGGCCAGGGACCTACGAGCAGTACTTC

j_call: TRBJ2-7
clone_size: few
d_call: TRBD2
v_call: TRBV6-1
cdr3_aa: CASGLLAGGYEQYF
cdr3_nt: TGTGCCAGCGGACTACTAGCGGGAGGCTACGAGCAGTACTTC

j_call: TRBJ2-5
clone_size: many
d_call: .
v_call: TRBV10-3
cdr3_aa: CAISESLAQETQYF
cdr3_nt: TGTGCCATCAGTGAGTCCCTGGCGCAAGAGACCCAGTACTTC

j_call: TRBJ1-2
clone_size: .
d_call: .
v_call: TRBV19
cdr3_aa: CASTKGGIGYTF
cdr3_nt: TGTGCCAGTACCAAGGGGGGTATCGGCTACACCTTC

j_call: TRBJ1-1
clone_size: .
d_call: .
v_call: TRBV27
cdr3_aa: CASRSGGSTEAFF
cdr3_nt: TGTGCCAGCAGAAGTGGGGGGAGCACTGAAGCTTTCTTT

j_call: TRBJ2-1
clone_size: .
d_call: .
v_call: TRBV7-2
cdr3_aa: CASSLAGGRMDEQFF
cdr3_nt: TGTGCCAGCAGCTTAGCGGGGGGCCGTATGGATGAGCAGTTCTTC

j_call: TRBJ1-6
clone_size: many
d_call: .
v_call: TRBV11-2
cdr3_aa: CASSLENSPLHF
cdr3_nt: TGTGCCAGCAGCTTAGAGAATTCACCCCTCCACTTT

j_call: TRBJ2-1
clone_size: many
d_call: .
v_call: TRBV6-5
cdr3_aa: CASSYFRATNEQFF
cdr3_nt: TGTGCCAGCAGTTACTTCAGGGCGACGAATGAGCAGTTCTTC

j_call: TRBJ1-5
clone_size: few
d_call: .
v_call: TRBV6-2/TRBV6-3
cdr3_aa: CASSSSLSNQPQHF
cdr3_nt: TGTGCCAGCAGTTCCAGCCTCAGCAATCAGCCCCAGCATTTT

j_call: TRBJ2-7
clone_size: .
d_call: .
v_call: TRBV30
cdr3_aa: CAWSETGTYEQYF
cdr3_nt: TGTGCCTGGAGTGAGACAGGAACCTACGAGCAGTACTTC